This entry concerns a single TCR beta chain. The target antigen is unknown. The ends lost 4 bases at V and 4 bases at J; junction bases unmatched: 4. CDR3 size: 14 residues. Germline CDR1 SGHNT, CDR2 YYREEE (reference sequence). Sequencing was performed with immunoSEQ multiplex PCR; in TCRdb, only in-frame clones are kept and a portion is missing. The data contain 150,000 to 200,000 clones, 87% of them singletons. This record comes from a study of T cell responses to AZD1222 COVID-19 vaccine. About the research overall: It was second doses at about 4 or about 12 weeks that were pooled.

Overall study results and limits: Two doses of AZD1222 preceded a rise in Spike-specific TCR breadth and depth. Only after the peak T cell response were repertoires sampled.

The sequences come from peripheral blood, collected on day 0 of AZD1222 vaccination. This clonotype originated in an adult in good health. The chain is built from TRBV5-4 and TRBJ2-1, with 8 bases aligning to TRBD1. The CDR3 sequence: CASSTGTGYNEQFF. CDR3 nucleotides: TGTGCCAGCAGCACCGGGACAGGTTACAATGAGCAGTTCTTC.